The 17 T cell receptor beta chains given below trace back to one sample, sequenced in a study of blood T cell repertoires in COVID-19. TCRdb's table, derived via immunoSEQ multiplex PCR, lists solely in-frame clones and lacks some. The sample yields around 170,000 clones, more than 90% seen once. The sequenced sample consisted of peripheral blood. The source is a man in his fifties with acute or convalescent COVID-19.

The chain joins TRBV6-6 to TRBJ1-6; D is unresolved. Between the trimmed V and J ends, which lost 5 bases and 4 bases, there was a span of 15 bases. The CDR3 length is 16 residues. Germline V lookup: CDR1 MNHNY, CDR2 SVGAGI (reference sequence). The CDR3 region is CASSSVEGWYNSPLHF. The CDR3 coding sequence is TGTGCCAGCAGTAGTGTTGAGGGCTGGTATAATTCACCCCTCCACTTT.

The chain is built from TRBV10-3 and TRBJ2-1; D is uncertain. V was cut by 0 bases and J by 1 base, with 7 bases left in between. Germline loops: CDR1 ENHRY, CDR2 SYGVKD. This CDR3 has 15 amino acids. The CDR3, as DNA: TGTGCCATCAGTGAGTCCCGACTTTCCTACAATGAGCAGTTCTTC. Protein sequence: CAISESRLSYNEQFF.

The rearrangement uses TRBV7-8 and TRBJ1-4; 9 nucleotides line up with TRBD1. In germline, CDR1 is SGHVS, CDR2 FQNEAQ. V trimming: 5 bases; J trimming: 5 bases; junction bases outside the gene matches: 3. The CDR3 runs 14 residues. The CDR3 DNA reads as TGTGCCAGCAGCAAAGGGACAGGGAATGAAAAACTGTTTTTT. This encodes CASSKGTGNEKLFF.

The rearrangement joins TRBV7-2 to TRBJ2-2; TRBD1 agrees at 11 bases. Germline CDR1 is SGHTA and CDR2 is FQGNSA. The V gene end was trimmed by 2 bases and the J gene end by 6 bases; junction bases not matched to a gene: 2. The CDR3 is 15 residues long. CDR3 DNA: TGTGCCAGCAGCTTATTGGACAGGGGGCCCGGGGAGCTGTTTTTT. Protein product: CASSLLDRGPGELFF.

The gene calls are TRBV4-1 and TRBJ2-6, with a tentative D call TRBD1 (5 bases). Trimming took off 1 base at V and 4 bases at J, with 11 bases between the two ends. The V gene's germline CDR1 is MGHRA and CDR2 YSYEKL. The CDR3 is 16 residues long. The DNA for the CDR3 is TGCGCCAGCAGCCAAGCCCCAGGGCGGGGGGCCAACGTCCTGACTTTC. It encodes CASSQAPGRGANVLTF.

The rearrangement joins TRBV7-3 to TRBJ2-3; 12 bases align to TRBD1. This CDR3 is 15 amino acids long. Germline CDR1 and CDR2: SGHTA and FQGTGA. The trim removed 5 bases at V and 5 bases at J, leaving 5 bases unmatched. The CDR3 coding sequence is TGTGCCAGCAGCCCGGGACAGGGGGCCGTAGATACGCAGTATTTT. This sequence encodes CASSPGQGAVDTQYF.

This clone was seen at least ten times. The rearrangement uses TRBV3-1 (or the pseudogene TRBV3-2) and TRBJ2-2; 9 bases are a match to TRBD2. J gave up 4 bases and V 3 bases, and 3 bases lay outside the gene matches. Germline CDR1 LGHDT, CDR2 YNNKEL (reference sequence). CDR3 length: 15 amino acids. CDR3 coding DNA: TGTGCCAGCAGCCACAGACTAGCGGTCACCGGGGAGCTGTTTTTT. This sequence encodes CASSHRLAVTGELFF.

The chain carries TRBV4-1 and TRBJ1-3; 8 bases align to TRBD1. From germline, CDR1 is MGHRA and CDR2 YSYEKL. The CDR3 is 17 residues long. Trimming cost V 5 bases and J 1 base; bases outside gene matches: 10. CDR3 loop: CASSFQGRQGSGNTIYF. The CDR3 nucleotides read TGCGCCAGCAGCTTCCAGGGACGACAGGGGTCTGGAAACACCATATATTTT.

This chain uses TRBV7-8 with TRBJ2-7, with TRBD1 identical over 8 bases. The CDR3 loop spans 15 amino acids. V shed 2 bases, J shed 6 bases, and the junction held 9 bases outside the gene matches. The germline CDR1 and CDR2 sequences are SGHVS and FQNEAQ. In nucleotides, the CDR3 is TGTGCCAGCAGCTTATCAGGGGGCCCCTGGGGCGAGCAGTACTTC. It yields the protein CASSLSGGPWGEQYF.

The CDR3 coding sequence is TGTGCCAGCAGCGCAGGGTCTCAGCCCCAGCATTTT. It yields the protein CASSAGSQPQHF. This chain joins TRBV11-2 and TRBJ1-5; tentative D call: TRBD1 (5 bases). Germline V gene lookup returns CDR1 SGHAT and CDR2 FQNNGV. The CDR3 sequence is 12 residues long. The germline V and J ends were trimmed by 5 bases and 6 bases, with 8 bases remaining between them. Filled out from reference TRBV11-2 and TRBJ1-5, the complete variable domain reads EAGVAQSPRYKIIEKRQSVAFWCNPISGHATLYWYQQILGQGPKLLIQFQNNGVVDDSQLPKDRFSAERLKGVDSTLKIQPAKLEDSAVYLCASSAGSQPQHFGDGTRLSIL.

The V gene is TRBV19, the J gene TRBJ2-7; 7 bases match TRBD2. The CDR3 length is 15 residues. The V and J ends lost 2 bases and 2 bases, in that order; junction bases with no gene match: 6. Germline CDR1 LNHDA, CDR2 SQIVND (reference sequence). CDR3 sequence reads: CASSIYSGPTYEQYF. CDR3 sequence (DNA): TGTGCCAGTAGTATATATAGCGGGCCCACCTACGAGCAGTACTTC.

The chain employs TRBV4-2 and TRBJ1-2; TRBD1 is a possible D gene (5 bases). V was pared by 0 bases and J by 6 bases, with 14 bases between. The germline gives CDR1 LGHNA, CDR2 YNFKEQ. This CDR3 region has 15 residues. CDR3: CASSQDQGAGNGYTF. DNA for the CDR3: TGTGCCAGCAGCCAAGATCAAGGAGCAGGGAATGGCTACACCTTC.

The chain joins TRBV10-3 to TRBJ2-1; D unclear. Germline CDR1 and CDR2: ENHRY and SYGVKD. The CDR3 contains 15 residues. Trimming stripped 7 bases from V and 0 bases from J, with 13 bases between. As DNA, the CDR3 is TGTGCCATCATGCTCAGCGAGAGCTCCTACAATGAGCAGTTCTTC. Encoded protein: CAIMLSESSYNEQFF.

V and J are TRBV6-2 or TRBV6-3 and TRBJ1-2, with TRBD1 matching over 8 bases. This CDR3 has 14 residues. J gave up 7 bases and V 6 bases, and 10 bases lay outside the gene matches. Germline-derived CDR1 and CDR2 are MNHEY and SVGEGT. The CDR3 reads CASSDRGPGRGYTF. CDR3 DNA sequence: TGTGCCAGCAGCGACAGGGGCCCAGGACGTGGCTACACCTTC.

The rearrangement links TRBV5-6 to TRBJ1-2; D gene ambiguous. CDR3 length equals 15 residues. Germline V gene lookup returns CDR1 SGHDT and CDR2 YYEEEE. Trimming cost V 0 bases and J 0 bases, with 9 bases left between them. Here the CDR3 DNA reads TGTGCCAGCAGCTTGGGCCGGAGATCTAACTATGGCTACACCTTC. This sequence encodes CASSLGRRSNYGYTF.

J is TRBJ1-6 and V is TRBV30; D is uncertain. Trimming took 1 base from V and 0 from J, leaving 13 bases between them. In germline, CDR1 is GTSNPN, CDR2 SVGIG (reference sequence). This CDR3 spans 17 amino acids. The CDR3 bases are TGTGCCTGGAGTGCCGCCCGGTCCCTCTCCTATAATTCACCCCTCCACTTT. This gives the protein CAWSAARSLSYNSPLHF.

This clone was seen a single time. V gene TRBV19 combines with J gene TRBJ2-4; tentative D call: TRBD1 (6 bases). The germline gives CDR1 LNHDA, CDR2 SQIVND (reference sequence). The germline V and J ends were trimmed by 5 bases and 0 bases, with 14 bases remaining between them. The CDR3 has 16 residues. CDR3 residues: CASSLGQYLAKNIQYF. The CDR3 nucleotides read TGTGCCAGTAGTTTAGGACAGTACTTAGCCAAAAACATTCAGTACTTC. Full variable domain (rest looked up from reference TRBV19 and TRBJ2-4): DGGITQSPKYLFRKEGQNVTLSCEQNLNHDAMYWYRQDPGQGLRLIYYSQIVNDFQKGDIAEGYSVSREKKESFPLTVTSAQKNPTAFYLCASSLGQYLAKNIQYFGAGTRLSVL.